The T cell receptor beta chain under discussion was sequenced for a study of blood T cell repertoires in COVID-19 (dated by TCRdb to between 2020 and 2021). At the level of the whole study: Samples covering the acute and convalescent phases of COVID-19 were provided by collaborators in the United States, Italy and Spain. The material from the prospective study consisted of cDNA or gDNA derived from T cells, B-cell-depleted T cells, or PBMCs. The dataset comprised deeply sampled blood TCRbeta repertoires from subjects exposed to, actively infected with, or recovered from COVID-19. The repertoires were released in a freely available public database meant as a resource for research on the immune response to SARS-CoV-2. Samples came from the ongoing ImmuneRACE study (first 160 participants) plus 1,254 subjects from 6 global collaborators. Sample metadata almost always included a de-identified subject ID, COVID-19 status, age in years and sex. HLA class I and class II types, where available, came from metadata supplied by the sample provider rather than from assay-based typing. Broad study findings and their caveats: The amount of clinical and demographic metadata varied by source and participant and was provided uncurated.

Concerning this clone: There is no known antigen for this receptor. Base-call qualities are not available, and no considerably larger clone is one nucleotide away.

From cysteine to phenylalanine, the CDR3 is 13 amino acids long. The read is trimmed to its CDR3 DNA, 39 bases read in frame from base 1. CDR1 KGHSH and CDR2 LQKENI were looked up in the germline V gene. V sheds 3 bases and J sheds 6 bases, leaving 11 bases between their ends. TCRbeta CDR3 regions were amplified from genomic DNA using the immunoSEQ Assay, a bias-controlled multiplex PCR. Per the source publication's procedure: The number of nucleated cells in each sample was estimated from the amplification of reference gene primers within the assay. To quantify the absolute abundance of each unique TCRbeta CDR3 rearrangement, sequence reads were collapsed and filtered. Productive Simpson clonality was computed per sample as the square root of Simpson's diversity index over productive rearrangements. TCRdb obtained this table from immuneACCESS and retained in-frame rearrangements with V and J assigned. These tables miss some clones; where compared with another copy, unresolved V genes account for less than half of the shortfall, and the remainder is unexplained. V, J and clone size are taken as reported in that table, and D and trimming were inferred from the DNA itself. For this sample the table gives roughly 300,000 clones, of which roughly 88% were detected only once. The ten largest account for 1.5% to 2% of the sample.

Collaborating institutions collected whole blood in K2EDTA tubes following their own protocols. For TCRbeta analysis, collaborators shipped samples in one of three forms: frozen whole blood, isolated PBMCs, or DNA extracted from either of those sample types. This clonotype originated in a woman aged 50 to 60 with acute or convalescent COVID-19. The sequence is built from TRBV18 and TRBJ1-1; matching of 5 bases hints at TRBD1 as the D gene. The sequencing sample was made of peripheral blood. The DNA reads as follows: TGTGCCAGCTCACCCTCGACAGCTCCTGAAGCTTTCTTT. Its coded protein is CASSPSTAPEAFF. With all but the CDR3 taken from the reference TRBV18 and TRBJ1-1 genes, the full variable domain is: NAGVMQNPRHLVRRRGQEARLRCSPMKGHSHVYWYRQLPEEGLKFMVYLQKENIIDESGMPKERFSAEFPKEGPSILRIQQVVRGDSAAYFCASSPSTAPEAFFGQGTRLTVV.